This TCR beta chain was observed in a study of cytomegalovirus exposure and HLA in healthy donors. Study-wide findings and caveats: Cytomegalovirus status was reportedly diagnosed by the classifier with high sensitivity and specificity.

Clones were read by immunoSEQ multiplex PCR, and TCRdb kept only the in-frame ones, dropping some. The profile shows 56,000 or so clones, just over 90% of them singletons. To note about this clone: Antigen unknown.

Sequencing was performed on PBMCs. This receptor was taken from a woman aged 18-29 years in good health and CMV-seropositive.

The CDR3 here is CASSIRQTMNTEAFF. The CDR3 DNA reads TGTGCCAGCAGCATTCGACAGACCATGAACACTGAAGCTTTCTTT. The V gene is TRBV13, the J gene TRBJ1-1, with D maybe TRBD1 (5 bases). The germline V gene has CDR1 PRHDT and CDR2 FYEKMQ (reference sequence). There are 15 residues in the CDR3. V lost 5 bases, J lost 0 bases, and 13 bases lay in between.